Listed below are T cell receptor beta chains from one sample, sequenced in a study of blood T cell repertoires in COVID-19. Sequencing used immunoSEQ multiplex PCR; TCRdb keeps in-frame clones, though not all of them. The table has some 490,000 clones, approximately 91% seen once; the top ten hold 8% to 9.5%. Sequencing was performed on PBMCs or T cells enriched from blood (not recorded which). Receptor source: a woman in her sixties who had recovered from COVID-19. CDR3s include the opening cysteine and the closing phenylalanine or tryptophan. The D gene is left open where the match is weak. For some rows the clone size is stated as once, few or many, or as a class when expanded; others skip it.

>TRBV18|.|.|TRBJ2-7
CASSPDRIYEQYF
TGTGCCAGCTCACCGGACAGAATCTACGAGCAGTACTTC
>TRBV19|.|TRBD1|TRBJ1-1
CASSYRTGMNTEAFF
TGTGCCAGTAGTTACAGGACAGGTATGAACACTGAAGCTTTCTTT
>TRBV3-1/TRBV3-2|.|.|TRBJ1-1
CATSEGMEAFF
TGTGCCACCTCGGAGGGGATGGAAGCTTTCTTT
>TRBV19|.|.|TRBJ1-6
CASSGGGSGGSPLHF
TGTGCCAGTAGCGGAGGAGGGTCGGGTGGATCACCCCTCCACTTT
>TRBV19|.|.|TRBJ1-1
CASSPDRRNTEAFF
TGTGCCAGTAGCCCCGACAGGCGAAACACTGAAGCTTTCTTT
>TRBV12-3/TRBV12-4|.|.|TRBJ2-1
CASSLGAGEQFF
TGTGCCAGCAGTTTAGGGGCAGGGGAGCAGTTCTTC
>TRBV18|.|.|TRBJ1-3
CASSPAPSGNTIYF
TGTGCCAGCTCACCAGCGCCCTCTGGAAACACCATATATTTT
>TRBV7-8|.|TRBD2|TRBJ2-7
CASSLGGGSSYEQYF
TGTGCCAGCAGCTTAGGGGGGGGGTCCTCCTACGAGCAGTACTTC
>TRBV18|.|.|TRBJ2-3
CASSPGHRGSTDTQYF
TGTGCCAGCTCACCAGGGCATCGGGGGAGCACAGATACGCAGTATTTT
>TRBV4-2|.|.|TRBJ2-1
CASSQDGPPSYNEQFF
TGTGCCAGCAGCCAAGATGGGCCGCCCTCCTACAATGAGCAGTTCTTC
>TRBV29-1|.|TRBD1|TRBJ1-1
CSAGTGGTEAFF
TGCAGCGCCGGGACAGGGGGGACTGAAGCTTTCTTT
>TRBV7-2|.|.|TRBJ1-5
CASSPGLPGNQPQHF
TGTGCCAGCAGTCCGGGACTCCCTGGCAATCAGCCCCAGCATTTT
>TRBV29-1|.|.|TRBJ1-1
CSAGPGERMNTEAFF
TGCAGCGCGGGACCGGGGGAGCGGATGAACACTGAAGCTTTCTTT
>TRBV5-1|.|TRBD2|TRBJ2-3
CASSLVGGGGADTQYF
TGCGCCAGCAGCTTGGTTGGCGGGGGGGGAGCAGATACGCAGTATTTT
>TRBV11-3|.|TRBD1|TRBJ1-2
CASSTYGTGGDYGYTF
TGTGCCAGCAGCACGTACGGGACAGGAGGAGACTATGGCTACACCTTC
>TRBV24-1|.|TRBD1|TRBJ2-5
CATSGTGPGTVNGETQYF
TGTGCCACCAGTGGTACCGGTCCCGGGACAGTCAACGGAGAGACCCAGTACTTC
>TRBV14|.|TRBD1|TRBJ2-7
CASSIGTGTYEQYF
TGTGCCAGCAGCATTGGGACAGGGACCTACGAGCAGTACTTC
>TRBV19|.|.|TRBJ1-5
CASSISSGSGGNQPQHF
TGTGCCAGTAGTATCTCCTCAGGGTCGGGGGGCAATCAGCCCCAGCATTTT
>TRBV10-3|.|.|TRBJ1-3
CAISGGTSPSRNTIYF
TGTGCCATCAGTGGTGGGACTTCCCCATCCAGAAACACCATATATTTT
>TRBV6-1|.|TRBD1|TRBJ2-7
CASSEETGVYEQYF
TGTGCCAGCAGTGAAGAGACAGGGGTGTACGAGCAGTACTTC
>TRBV6-5|.|.|TRBJ2-3
CASWRAGTDTQYF
TGTGCCAGCTGGAGGGCGGGGACAGATACGCAGTATTTT
>TRBV19|.|TRBD1|TRBJ1-1
CASRSGTGNTEAFF
TGTGCCAGTAGGTCCGGGACAGGGAACACTGAAGCTTTCTTT
>TRBV19|.|.|TRBJ2-7
CASRGTGEQYF
TGTGCCAGTCGGGGAACGGGAGAGCAGTACTTC
>TRBV6-5|few|.|TRBJ1-3
CASSLIGVGNTIYF
TGTGCCAGCAGTTTGATCGGGGTTGGAAACACCATATATTTT
>TRBV6-5|.|TRBD1|TRBJ2-7
CASSTRDRLYEQYF
TGTGCCAGCAGTACCCGGGACAGGCTCTACGAGCAGTACTTC
>TRBV30|.|.|TRBJ2-1
CAWSRSRRGARNEQFF
TGTGCCTGGAGTCGCTCAAGAAGGGGCGCAAGGAATGAGCAGTTCTTC
>TRBV7-9|once|TRBD1|TRBJ1-2
CASSFGQGALNYGYTF
TGTGCCAGCAGCTTTGGACAGGGGGCACTGAACTATGGCTACACCTTC
>TRBV6-1|.|.|TRBJ1-2
CASSEVGDGYTF
TGTGCCAGCAGTGAAGTCGGGGATGGCTACACCTTC
>TRBV10-3|.|.|TRBJ2-7
CAIRVDFYYEQYF
TGTGCCATCAGGGTGGACTTTTACTACGAGCAGTACTTC
>TRBV6-6|.|.|TRBJ1-4
CASRSRGEGEKLFF
TGTGCCAGCAGATCTCGGGGGGAAGGGGAAAAACTGTTTTTT
>TRBV7-9|.|.|TRBJ1-1
CASSYTGNTEAFF
TGTGCCAGCAGCTATACAGGGAACACTGAAGCTTTCTTT
>TRBV5-1|.|TRBD2|TRBJ2-7
CASSGTSGSYEQYF
TGCGCCAGCAGTGGGACTAGCGGCTCCTACGAGCAGTACTTC
>TRBV3-1/TRBV3-2|.|TRBD1|TRBJ1-4
CASSPSTGLNEKLFF
TGTGCCAGCAGCCCATCGACAGGGTTAAATGAAAAACTGTTTTTT
>TRBV10-3|once|.|TRBJ1-1
CAITETENTEAFF
TGTGCCATCACCGAGACAGAGAACACTGAAGCTTTCTTT
>TRBV30|once|.|TRBJ2-7
CAWSVHSEQYF
TGTGCCTGGAGTGTACACAGCGAGCAGTACTTC
>TRBV30|once|.|TRBJ2-3
CAWSQGGDTQYF
TGTGCCTGGAGTCAGGGTGGAGATACGCAGTATTTT
>TRBV19|.|TRBD1|TRBJ2-3
CASSKTGVYDTQYF
TGTGCCAGTAGTAAGACAGGGGTATACGATACGCAGTATTTT
>TRBV11-2|.|.|TRBJ1-2
CASSLAPDPNYGYTF
TGTGCCAGCAGCTTAGCTCCAGATCCTAACTATGGCTACACCTTC
>TRBV7-8|once|TRBD1|TRBJ1-3
CASSRLSGQPSGNTIYF
TGTGCCAGCAGCCGTTTATCGGGACAGCCTTCTGGAAACACCATATATTTT
>TRBV30|.|.|TRBJ1-2
CAWSLQGLPHYGYTF
TGTGCCTGGAGCCTTCAGGGCCTCCCCCACTATGGCTACACCTTC
>TRBV2|few|TRBD1|TRBJ1-2
CASSDPPDRVDYGYTF
TGTGCCAGCAGTGACCCACCCGACAGGGTTGACTATGGCTACACCTTC